The clone carrying this T cell receptor (beta chain) came up a few times. The data were obtained in a study of blood T cell repertoires in COVID-19. Study-wide background: Both acute and convalescent COVID-19 samples were obtained from the United States, Italy and Spain. Sources were T cells, B-cell-depleted T cells, or PBMCs; the material itself was cDNA or gDNA.

The ends lost 0 bases at V and 7 bases at J; junction bases unmatched: 4. CDR3 size: 15 residues. CDR1 is SGDLS, CDR2 YYNGEE, per germline. As originally analysed: Reference gene primer amplification yielded estimated nucleated cell counts. Generated by immunoSEQ multiplex PCR, the TCRdb table keeps only in-frame clones and is missing some. For V, J and clone size, that table is used; D and trimming come from the DNA. The sample includes roughly 250,000 clones, approximately 80% of them seen just once. The sequenced sample consisted of peripheral blood. The genes are TRBV9 and TRBJ1-6, with TRBD1 matching over 7 bases. The clonotype was recovered from a woman aged 80 or over with acute or convalescent COVID-19. The CDR3 is CASSVGQGDNSPLHF. For the CDR3, the DNA is TGTGCCAGCAGCGTAGGACAGGGAGACAATTCACCCCTCCACTTT.